Sequencing of this T cell receptor (beta chain) was carried out in a study of response to subunit inactivated influenza vaccine. Study outcomes and limitations: Seasonal influenza vaccination, on each occasion, was suggested by the authors to recruit few new T cells.

There are a few counts of this clonotype. Its specificity is unknown. TCRdb called the RT-PCR reads again in MiXCR, with one record for every CDR3 protein. The data hold about 780,000 distinct CDR3 sequences, with around 20% observed a single time. The germline V and J ends were trimmed by 4 bases and 3 bases, with 14 bases remaining between them. This CDR3 is built from 14 residues. Germline loops: CDR1 DFQATT, CDR2 SNEGSKA (reference sequence). The clonotype comes from a man aged 50-60 years who received an inactivated influenza vaccine. The material sequenced was PBMCs from blood, taken roughly 5 days after vaccination. J is TRBJ2-3 and V is TRBV20-1, with D tentatively TRBD2 (6 bases). The CDR3, as DNA: TGCAGTGCTAAGTTCGACGGGAGAACAGATACGCAGTATTTT. Translating it yields CSAKFDGRTDTQYF.